The 23 T cell receptor beta chains reported below all come from one sample, sequenced in a study of CD8+ T cells in alopecia areata. RNA extraction and reverse transcription yielded cDNA as sequencing template. Libraries were prepared by immunoSEQ multiplex PCR; TCRdb keeps only in-frame clonotypes and omits some of them. This repertoire holds 200,000 to 300,000 clones, and none appear only once. Markers used for sorting pooled cutaneous lymph node cells were CD4, CD8alpha, NKG2D, NKG2ACE and others. The sample taken for sequencing was CD4+ T cells sorted from a lymph node. These receptor sequences come from a C3H/HeJ mouse with alopecia areata. MHC haplotype: H2-k.

Concerning this clone: Gene names denote mouse genes. The read gets to within 4 residues of the CDR3 end, and the germline J gene fills in the rest. The chain has TRBV5 and TRBJ2-5; D is perhaps TRBD2 (6 bases). V gave up 0 bases and J gave up 3 bases, with 10 bases separating them. The germline CDR1 and CDR2 sequences are LGHNA and YNLKQL (reference sequence). The CDR3 spans 15 residues. The chain's CDR3 is CASSQENWAQDTQYF. CDR3 bases read: TGTGCCAGCAGCCAAGAGAACTGGGCACAAGAC.

This clone was observed a few times. The genes are named according to mouse. Incomplete CDR3 DNA: TGTGCTAGCAGGCGACTGGGGGGGCGCACCGGG. Translating it yields CASRRLGGRTG. The whole CDR3 protein is CASRRLGGRTGQLYF. This chain connects TRBV17 to TRBJ2-2; TRBD2 agrees at 12 bases. The CDR3 end falls 4 residues outside the read, so it is completed with the germline J gene. Looked up from germline, CDR1 is MNHDT and CDR2 is YYDKIL. The length of the CDR3 is 15 residues. After removal of 6 bases from V and 4 bases from J, the junction contained 3 bases not matched to a gene. The full variable domain, in which reference TRBV17 and TRBJ2-2 provide the parts outside the CDR3, is DTTVKQNPRYKLARVGKPVNLICSQTMNHDTMYWYQKKPNQAPKLLLFYYDKILNREADTFEKFQSSRPNNSFCSLYIGSAGLEYSAMYLCASRRLGGRTGQLYFGEGSKLTVL.

Notes on this clone: Gene names are the mouse ones. The read terminates 4 residues before the CDR3 end, so the remaining end is supplied by the germline J gene. This sequence joins TRBV1 and TRBJ1-2, with 8 positions matching TRBD1. The V and J ends lost 6 bases and 0 bases, in that order; junction bases with no gene match: 3. The CDR3 has 14 residues. The germline V gene has CDR1 NSQYPW and CDR2 LRSPGD (reference sequence). The CDR3 protein is CTCRRQGTNSDYTF. The CDR3 DNA, read in part, is TGCACCTGCAGGAGACAGGGGACAAACTCC.

This clone has more than one count but fewer than ten. Here the gene names and germline are mouse. From the germline J gene comes the end of the CDR3, since the read stops 4 residues before it. The chain recombines TRBV1 with TRBJ1-1; tentative D call: TRBD1 (5 bases). CDR1 is NSQYPW, CDR2 LRSPGD, per germline (reference sequence). This CDR3 contains 15 residues. The germline V and J ends were trimmed by 0 bases and 4 bases, with 12 bases remaining between them. Here the CDR3 reads CTCSADRRVGTEVFF. CDR3 bases read: TGCACCTGCAGTGCAGATCGCAGGGTGGGCACA.

This clone was counted a few times. Mouse germline and gene names are used. The CDR3 end is not reached by the read, which stops 4 residues before it; the germline J gene fills it in. V is TRBV13-1 and J is TRBJ2-4; D remains unclear. This CDR3 spans 13 amino acids. Germline V gene lookup returns CDR1 NSHNY and CDR2 SYGAGN. With 2 bases removed from V and 3 bases from J, the gap between germline ends came to 7 bases. The CDR3 reads CASSDLEQNTLYF. The CDR3 DNA, read in part, is TGTGCCAGCAGTGACCTGGAGCAAAAC.

The sample holds a few counts of this clone. The gene symbols are mouse symbols. The read comes to an end 4 residues before the CDR3 does, leaving the germline J gene to fill in the end. At the DNA level, this CDR3 is encoded by other sequences in the same sample as well. This sequence joins TRBV1 and TRBJ2-7, with 10 nucleotides matching TRBD2. In germline, CDR1 is NSQYPW, CDR2 LRSPGD (reference sequence). The V gene end was trimmed by 3 bases and the J gene end by 3 bases; junction bases not matched to a gene: 2. The length of the CDR3 is 14 residues. CDR3 DNA (partial): TGCACCTGCAGTGCCGGGGACTGGGGCTAT. This encodes CTCSAGDWGY. The whole CDR3 protein reads CTCSAGDWGYEQYF.

This clone was detected a few times. Here the gene names and germline are mouse. The read halts 3 residues ahead of the CDR3 end, with the missing end drawn from the germline J gene. Within the sample, other DNA sequences also encode this same CDR3. The chain couples TRBV19 to TRBJ1-6; TRBD1 agrees at 8 bases. TRBJ1-6 is placed among ORFs of uncertain function. The CDR3 runs 14 residues. Germline trimming cut 3 bases from V and 5 bases from J; bases unmatched to any gene: 1. Germline CDR1 reads FNHDT; CDR2 reads SITEND (reference sequence). The CDR3 bases that were read are TGTGCCAGCAGTAGGGACAGGAATAATTCGCCC. This translates into CASSRDRNNSP. The full CDR3 reads CASSRDRNNSPLYF.

This clone was seen only a few times. Gene names follow the mouse nomenclature. The read terminates 4 residues ahead of where the CDR3 ends, so the germline J gene completes it. The chain uses TRBV13-2 and TRBJ2-5, with 9 positions matching TRBD1. Germline CDR1 reads NNHNN; CDR2 reads SYGAGS (reference sequence). The CDR3 consists of 16 residues. CDR3 DNA (partial): TGTGCCAGCGGTGACCGGGCGGGACAGGGAGGCGAC. It translates to CASGDRAGQGGD. The entire CDR3 is CASGDRAGQGGDTQYF.

About this clone itself: Mouse names are used for the genes. The CDR3 end is not reached by the read, which stops 4 residues before it; the germline J gene fills it in. The J gene is TRBJ2-7, the V gene TRBV17; 10 nucleotides match TRBD1. This CDR3 spans 14 amino acids. Trimming removed 3 bases from V and 3 bases from J; junction bases left unmatched: 2. Germline values: CDR1 MNHDT, CDR2 YYDKIL. CDR3 bases read: TGTGCTAGCAGTAGTGGGGACAGGGGCTAT. This translates into CASSSGDRGY. The CDR3 in its entirety is CASSSGDRGYEQYF.

Turning to this clone: The germline and genes are mouse ones. The CDR3 goes on 4 residues after the read ends, and that part is filled in from the germline J gene. The chain uses TRBV5 and TRBJ2-7; 11 bases are shared with TRBD2. Germline V lookup: CDR1 LGHNA, CDR2 YNLKQL (reference sequence). The CDR3 length is 14 residues. The CDR3 protein is CASSRGLGEYEQYF. The CDR3 DNA, read in part, is TGTGCCAGCAGCCGGGGACTGGGGGAATAT.

This clone was recorded many times. Gene names refer to mouse genes. The CDR3 end falls 4 residues outside the read, so it is completed with the germline J gene. The rearrangement uses TRBV17 and TRBJ2-3; 9 bases line up with TRBD1. CDR1 and CDR2 (germline): MNHDT, YYDKIL. Germline trimming cut 6 bases from V and 1 base from J; bases unmatched to any gene: 5. This CDR3 has 15 amino acids. CDR3 in amino acids: CASSRDRVGAETLYF. The DNA read from the CDR3 is TGTGCTAGCAGCCGGGACAGGGTTGGTGCAGAA.

This clone was picked up a small number of times. Mouse gene names and germline throughout. The CDR3 bases that were read are TGCACCTGCAGTGCCGACAGGGAGGGAAAC. Amino acid sequence: CTCSADREGN. The entire CDR3 is CTCSADREGNTLYF. The V call is TRBV1, the J call TRBJ2-4, with 7 nucleotides matching TRBD1. With the read ending 4 residues before the CDR3 end, the germline J gene is used to fill in that end. The CDR3 sequence is 14 residues long. The germline gives CDR1 NSQYPW, CDR2 LRSPGD (reference sequence). The whole variable domain, filled in from reference TRBV1 and TRBJ2-4, reads VTLLEQNPRWRLVPRGQAVNLRCILKNSQYPWMSWYQQDLQKQLQWLFTLRSPGDKEVKSLPGADYLATRVTDTELRLQVANMSQGRTLYCTCSADREGNTLYFGAGTRLSVL.

In its sample, this clone was seen a few times. Mouse gene names apply. Coverage ceases 4 residues before the CDR3 finishes, and the germline J gene fills in the end. The sample holds other DNA sequences that translate to the same CDR3. The V and J genes are TRBV19 and TRBJ1-1; D is possibly TRBD1 (5 bases). V was pared by 1 base and J by 3 bases, with 7 bases between. Germline lookup yields CDR1 FNHDT and CDR2 SITEND (reference sequence). This CDR3 contains 13 residues. The covered CDR3 bases are TGTGCCAGCAGTATAAGGGGAGACACA. This sequence encodes CASSIRGDT. In full, the CDR3 is CASSIRGDTEVFF.

In regard to this clone: Genes and germline come from the mouse. The CDR3 loop is CTCSADWGKSQNTLYF. The covered CDR3 bases are TGCACCTGCAGTGCCGACTGGGGGAAAAGTCAAAAC. The chain combines TRBV1 with TRBJ2-4, with 9 positions matching TRBD2. The read is 4 residues too short to cover the CDR3 end, so that end is filled in from the germline J gene. Germline V gene lookup returns CDR1 NSQYPW and CDR2 LRSPGD (reference sequence). V lost 3 bases, J lost 0 bases, and 4 bases stayed unmatched. The CDR3 totals 16 residues.

This clone appeared a few times. Germline and genes here are mouse. The read ends 4 residues shy of where the CDR3 ends; the end is completed using the germline J gene. This sequence joins TRBV17 and TRBJ2-5; TRBD1 aligns across 7 bases. Looked up from germline, CDR1 is MNHDT and CDR2 is YYDKIL. CDR3 length: 15 residues. The CDR3 bases that were read are TGTGCTAGCAGTAGAGGTCTACAGGGGTTCGAC. Translating it yields CASSRGLQGFD. In full, the CDR3 is CASSRGLQGFDTQYF.

As for this clone: Gene names denote mouse genes. The read falls 4 residues short of the CDR3 end, and the missing part is taken from the germline J gene. Other nucleotide sequences in the sample specify the same CDR3. The chain couples TRBV14 to TRBJ2-2; D may be TRBD1 (6 bases). V lost 2 bases, J lost 0 bases, and 8 bases lay in between. Germline CDR1 reads SGHDT; CDR2 reads FRDEAV. The CDR3 is made up of 15 amino acids. CDR3 DNA (partial): TGTGCCAGCAGTTTAGGGGGAGCAAACACCGGG. Its protein is CASSLGGANTG. The entire CDR3 reads CASSLGGANTGQLYF. Looking up the rest from reference TRBV14 and TRBJ2-2 gives the full variable domain: EAGVTQSPRYAVLQEGQAVSFWCDPISGHDTLYWYQQPRDQGPQLLVYFRDEAVIDNSQLPSDRFSAVRPKGTNSTLKIQSAKQGDTATYLCASSLGGANTGQLYFGEGSKLTVL.

Only a few counts were recorded for this clone. Gene names follow the mouse nomenclature. The sequenced fragment ends 4 residues before the CDR3 boundary, so the rest is inferred from the germline J gene. The genes are TRBV13-1 and TRBJ1-2; 8 bases are shared with TRBD1. This CDR3 has 14 amino acids. The V segment lost 6 bases and the J segment 4 bases; nucleotides outside the gene matches: 8. Germline-derived CDR1 and CDR2 are NSHNY and SYGAGN. The CDR3 sequence is CASNPGTGASDYTF. CDR3 bases read: TGTGCCAGCAATCCCGGGACAGGAGCCTCC.

This clone has at least ten counts. Gene names and germline match the mouse. The read halts 4 residues ahead of the CDR3 end, with the missing end drawn from the germline J gene. This chain uses TRBV17 with TRBJ2-2; 9 bases are a match to TRBD1. The CDR3 is 13 residues long. Germline CDR1 reads MNHDT; CDR2 reads YYDKIL. With 6 bases clipped from V and 6 bases from J, the junction kept 2 bases outside the gene matches. The sequenced CDR3 bases are TGTGCTAGCAGGGACAGGGGAGCCGGG. Amino acid sequence: CASRDRGAG. Given in full, the CDR3 is CASRDRGAGQLYF.

Points on this clone: A much more abundant neighbour one base away suggests this may be a read error. Genes and germline come from the mouse. The CDR3 end falls 4 residues outside the read, so it is completed with the germline J gene. The same CDR3 arises from other DNA sequences in this sample as well. V and J are TRBV13-1 and TRBJ2-1; D call uncertain. There are 14 residues in the CDR3. Trimming shortened V by 2 bases and J by 0 bases, and 6 bases separated the two germline ends. Germline-derived CDR1 and CDR2 are NSHNY and SYGAGN. The CDR3 reads CASSERVNYAEQFF. The covered CDR3 bases are TGTGCCAGCAGTGAAAGGGTTAACTATGCT.

About this clone: The gene names given are mouse names. The read ends 4 residues early relative to the CDR3; the germline J gene fills the gap. This chain connects TRBV13-3 to TRBJ2-3, with a tentative D call TRBD2 (6 bases). The germline CDR1 and CDR2 sequences are NNHDY and SYVADS. This CDR3 has 16 residues. V dropped 2 bases and J dropped 0 bases, with 13 bases sitting between them. CDR3 amino acids: CASSDSGLPSAETLYF. The covered CDR3 bases are TGTGCCAGCAGTGACTCTGGACTGCCTAGTGCAGAA.

This clone has only a few counts. Gene labels here are mouse ones. The DNA ends 3 residues before the CDR3 does, and the rest of the CDR3 is filled in from the germline J gene. The gene calls are TRBV13-2 and TRBJ1-6; 10 bases match TRBD1. TRBJ1-6 carries the ORF label, with uncertain function. This CDR3 has 17 residues. V was pared by 5 bases and J by 3 bases, with 8 bases of the junction left unmatched. The germline CDR1 and CDR2 sequences are NNHNN and SYGAGS (reference sequence). The CDR3 loop reads CASGTGTGALYNSPLYF. The CDR3 DNA, read in part, is TGTGCCAGCGGAACCGGGACAGGGGCCCTCTATAATTCGCCC.

This clone was counted a few times. Mouse names are used for the genes. Sequencing ends 3 residues short of the CDR3 end; the germline J gene provides the rest. Distinct nucleotide sequences in the sample also encode this CDR3. The chain uses TRBV5 and TRBJ1-6, with 8 bases lining up with TRBD1. TRBJ1-6 belongs to the ORF category, with a function that is uncertain. Trimming cost V 4 bases and J 7 bases; bases outside gene matches: 6. The V gene's germline CDR1 is LGHNA and CDR2 YNLKQL (reference sequence). CDR3 length: 15 residues. CDR3 sequence reads: CASSPRQGRNSPLYF. The CDR3 DNA, read in part, is TGTGCCAGCAGCCCCCGACAGGGGAGGAATTCGCCC.

This clone was counted a few times. Germline and genes: mouse. The read ends 4 residues before the CDR3 terminus; that terminus is restored from the germline J gene. The rearrangement uses TRBV13-3 and TRBJ2-7, with TRBD2 identical over 13 bases. The CDR3 contains 14 residues. Germline V CDR1 and CDR2: NNHDY, SYVADS. Partial CDR3 DNA: TGTGCCAGCAGTGGGGGACTGGGGGGGTAT. This codes for CASSGGLGGY. The full CDR3 sequence reads CASSGGLGGYEQYF.